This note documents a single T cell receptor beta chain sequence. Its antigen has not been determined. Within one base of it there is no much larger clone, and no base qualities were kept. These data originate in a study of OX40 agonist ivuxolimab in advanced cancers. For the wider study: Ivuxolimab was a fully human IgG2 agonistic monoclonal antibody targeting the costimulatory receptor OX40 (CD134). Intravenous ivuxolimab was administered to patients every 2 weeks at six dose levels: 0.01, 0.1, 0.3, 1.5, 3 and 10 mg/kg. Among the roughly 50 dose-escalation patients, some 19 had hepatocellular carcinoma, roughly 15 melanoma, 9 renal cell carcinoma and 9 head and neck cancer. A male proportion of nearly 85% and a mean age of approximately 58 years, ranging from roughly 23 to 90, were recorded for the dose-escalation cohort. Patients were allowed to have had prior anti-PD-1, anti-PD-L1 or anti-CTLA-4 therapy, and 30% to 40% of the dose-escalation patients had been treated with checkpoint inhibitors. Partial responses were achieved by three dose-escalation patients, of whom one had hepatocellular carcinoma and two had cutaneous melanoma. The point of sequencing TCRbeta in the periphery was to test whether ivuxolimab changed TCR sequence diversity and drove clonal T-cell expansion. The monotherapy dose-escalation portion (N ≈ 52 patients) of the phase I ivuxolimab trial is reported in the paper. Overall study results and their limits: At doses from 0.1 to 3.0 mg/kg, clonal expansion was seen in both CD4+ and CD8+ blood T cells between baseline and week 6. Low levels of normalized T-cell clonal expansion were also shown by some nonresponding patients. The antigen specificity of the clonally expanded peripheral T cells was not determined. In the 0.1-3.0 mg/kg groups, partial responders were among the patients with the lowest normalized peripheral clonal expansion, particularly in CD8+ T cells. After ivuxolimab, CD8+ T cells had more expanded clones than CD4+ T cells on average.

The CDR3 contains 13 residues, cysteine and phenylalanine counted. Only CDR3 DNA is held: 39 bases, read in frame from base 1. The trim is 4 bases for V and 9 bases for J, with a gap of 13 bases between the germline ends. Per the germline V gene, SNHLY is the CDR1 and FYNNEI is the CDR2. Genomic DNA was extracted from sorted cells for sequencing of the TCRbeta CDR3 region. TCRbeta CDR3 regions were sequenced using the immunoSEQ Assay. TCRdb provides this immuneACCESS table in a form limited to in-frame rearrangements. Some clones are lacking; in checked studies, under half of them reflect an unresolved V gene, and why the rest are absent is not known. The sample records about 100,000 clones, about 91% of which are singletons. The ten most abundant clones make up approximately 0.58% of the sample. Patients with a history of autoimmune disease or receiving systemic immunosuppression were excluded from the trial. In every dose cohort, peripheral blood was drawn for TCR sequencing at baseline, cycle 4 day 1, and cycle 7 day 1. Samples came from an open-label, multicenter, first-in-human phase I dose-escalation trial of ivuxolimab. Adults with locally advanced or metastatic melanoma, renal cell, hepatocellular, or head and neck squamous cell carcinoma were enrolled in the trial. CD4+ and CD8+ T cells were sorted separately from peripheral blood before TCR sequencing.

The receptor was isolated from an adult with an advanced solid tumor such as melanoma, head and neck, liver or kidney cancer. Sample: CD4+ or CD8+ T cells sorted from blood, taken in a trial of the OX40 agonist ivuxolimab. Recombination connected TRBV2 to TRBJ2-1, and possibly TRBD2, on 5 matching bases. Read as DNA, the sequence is TGTGCCAGCAGTGTAAGATCTGAGGGTGAGCAGTTCTTC. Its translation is CASSVRSEGEQFF.